One and the same sample provided the 23 T cell receptor beta chains below, sequenced in a study of T cell repertoires in cytomegalovirus infection (dated 2019 in TCRdb). For sequencing, an Illumina HiSeq 1500 was employed. TCRdb reanalyzed the raw reads on its own, using fastp at Q25 for trimming and MiXCR for clone calling, and kept in-frame beta chains. Each entry merges the rows of one CDR3 protein and shows their most common DNA and genes. This sample is represented by about 250,000 distinct CDR3 sequences; 9% to 15% of them were singletons. About 1.5% of the sample goes to the ten largest clones. The specimen was PBMCs. The receptors shown here come from a human donor in good health (CMV status not recorded). Some clones in this sample may be carry-over from other donors' samples.

In its sample, this clonotype was seen many times. The chain combines TRBV7-2 with TRBJ2-5, with a weak D call TRBD2 (5 bases). This CDR3 spans 14 amino acids. Germline V gene lookup returns CDR1 SGHTA and CDR2 FQGNSA. Trimming took off 1 base at V and 3 bases at J, with 9 bases between the two ends. The CDR3 is CASSLDHGEETQYF. In DNA, the CDR3 is TGTGCCAGCAGCTTAGATCACGGGGAAGAGACCCAGTACTTC.

This clonotype came up many times. The chain is built from TRBV28 and TRBJ2-7; tentatively, D is TRBD2 (6 bases). Trimming took 0 bases from V and 5 from J, leaving 11 bases between them. CDR1 is MDHEN and CDR2 is SYDVKM in the germline V gene. The CDR3 is 14 residues long. Here the CDR3 DNA reads TGTGCCAGCAGTTTATGGGGGGGTAACGACGAGCAGTACTTC. Encoded protein: CASSLWGGNDEQYF.

This clonotype turned up a few times. The chain couples TRBV7-2 to TRBJ2-3, with D perhaps TRBD2 (5 bases). CDR1 SGHTA and CDR2 FQGNSA come from the germline V gene. The CDR3 is 12 amino acids. V was cut by 5 bases and J by 6 bases, with 9 bases left in between. As DNA, the CDR3 is TGTGCCAGCAGCCCGGACTGGGATACGCAGTATTTT. This gives the protein CASSPDWDTQYF.

V gene TRBV27 combines with J gene TRBJ2-1; TRBD2 aligns across 11 bases. This CDR3 is built from 15 residues. V shed 3 bases and J 10 bases; nucleotides not matched to a gene: 8. In germline, CDR1 is MNHEY, CDR2 SMNVEV (reference sequence). CDR3 loop: CASSFHLAGGGEQFF. CDR3 bases: TGTGCCAGCAGTTTCCACCTAGCGGGAGGAGGGGAGCAGTTCTTC.

This clonotype showed up just a few times. V and J are TRBV2 and TRBJ1-5, with TRBD1 identical over 7 bases. This CDR3 is built from 17 residues. With V trimmed by 4 bases and J by 2 bases, 11 bases remained unmatched. Germline CDR1 and CDR2: SNHLY and FYNNEI. CDR3 sequence: CASSARDSYEGNQPQHF. CDR3 coding DNA: TGTGCCAGCAGTGCCCGGGACAGCTATGAGGGCAATCAGCCCCAGCATTTT.

This clonotype has ten or more counts. The CDR3 DNA follows: TGTGCCAGCAGAAGCCTTCGACCTGAAGCTTTCTTT. Protein: CASRSLRPEAFF. The rearrangement joins TRBV28 to TRBJ1-1, with D unclear. CDR1 and CDR2 from the germline V gene are MDHEN and SYDVKM. This CDR3 spans 12 amino acids. V was pared by 6 bases and J by 6 bases, with 11 bases between.

This clonotype was detected a few times. The V and J genes are TRBV29-1 and TRBJ2-5; D is ambiguous. V lost 0 bases to trimming and J lost 1 base, with 12 bases between them. The CDR3 sequence is 15 residues long. CDR1 and CDR2 from the germline V gene are SQVTM and ANQGSEA. Written as DNA, the CDR3 is TGCAGCGTTGAAGATCTGGCAGGCTCCCAAGAGACCCAGTACTTC. Protein product: CSVEDLAGSQETQYF.

The gene calls are TRBV2 and TRBJ1-5; no reliable D call. Between the trimmed V and J ends, which lost 0 bases and 4 bases, there was a span of 4 bases. CDR3 length equals 13 residues. Germline V lookup: CDR1 SNHLY, CDR2 FYNNEI. In nucleotides, the CDR3 is TGTGCCAGCAGTGAAGCGCTTAATCAGCCCCAGCATTTT. It codes for CASSEALNQPQHF. The entire variable domain, with the rest obtained from reference TRBV2 and TRBJ1-5, is as follows: EPEVTQTPSHQVTQMGQEVILRCVPISNHLYFYWYRQILGQKVEFLVSFYNNEISEKSEIFDDQFSVERPDGSNFTLKIRSTKLEDSAMYFCASSEALNQPQHFGDGTRLSIL.

At least ten counts were recorded for this clonotype. The J gene is TRBJ1-1, the V gene TRBV19; 7 bases are shared with TRBD1. CDR3 length equals 15 residues. The V gene end was trimmed by 5 bases and the J gene end by 1 base; junction bases not matched to a gene: 7. Germline V gene sequence: CDR1 LNHDA, CDR2 SQIVND (reference sequence). DNA for the CDR3: TGTGCCAGTAGTGTGGACAGGCGCAAGAACACTGAAGCTTTCTTT. Translating gives CASSVDRRKNTEAFF.

This clonotype was detected many times. The chain couples TRBV20-1 to TRBJ2-7, with D tentatively TRBD1 or TRBD2 (6 bases each). V was shortened by 3 bases and J by 0 bases, with 9 bases between the two germline ends. Germline lookup yields CDR1 DFQATT and CDR2 SNEGSKA (reference sequence). This CDR3 spans 13 amino acids. The CDR3 region is CSASRGPSYEQYF. The CDR3 DNA reads TGCAGTGCTAGTCGGGGGCCCTCCTACGAGCAGTACTTC.

This clonotype was seen ten or more times. The chain joins TRBV28 to TRBJ2-3, with D hard to call. This CDR3 comprises 12 residues. Germline CDR1 is MDHEN and CDR2 is SYDVKM. The germline V and J ends were trimmed by 5 bases and 6 bases, with 9 bases remaining between them. The CDR3 loop reads CASSVPGDTQYF. The CDR3 DNA sequence: TGTGCCAGCAGTGTCCCGGGTGATACGCAGTATTTT. Complete variable domain (other parts from reference TRBV28 and TRBJ2-3): DVKVTQSSRYLVKRTGEKVFLECVQDMDHENMFWYRQDPGLGLRLIYFSYDVKMKEKGDIPEGYSVSREKKERFSLILESASTNQTSMYLCASSVPGDTQYFGPGTRLTVL.

This clonotype showed up just a few times. This rearrangement joins TRBV20-1 to TRBJ1-5; TRBD1 is a possible D gene (6 bases). CDR1 and CDR2 (germline): DFQATT, SNEGSKA (reference sequence). V lost 5 bases, J lost 1 base, and 9 bases lay in between. The CDR3 contains 13 residues. DNA for the CDR3: TGCAGTGCTGAACAGGGAAGCAATCAGCCCCAGCATTTT. This translates into CSAEQGSNQPQHF.

A word on this clonotype: This clone may be a read error of a much larger clone one base away. The chain joins TRBV7-3 to TRBJ2-3; TRBD2 matches at 8 bases. Germline trimming cut 8 bases from V and 2 bases from J; bases unmatched to any gene: 15. The germline gives CDR1 SGHTA, CDR2 FQGTGA. CDR3 length: 17 amino acids. The chain's CDR3 is CASRPDGGGGATDTQYF. The CDR3 nucleotides read TGTGCCAGCCGCCCCGACGGGGGGGGGGGGGCCACAGATACGCAGTATTTT.

This clonotype was detected only a few times. The chain uses TRBV5-6 and TRBJ1-5; a weak D match, TRBD1 (5 bases). Germline V gene lookup returns CDR1 SGHDT and CDR2 YYEEEE. The CDR3 has 15 amino acids. The germline V and J ends were trimmed by 0 bases and 7 bases, with 14 bases remaining between them. The CDR3 sequence is CASSLGGRAGQPQHF. Here the CDR3 DNA reads TGTGCCAGCAGCTTGGGAGGCAGGGCTGGGCAGCCCCAGCATTTT.

This sequence joins TRBV9 and TRBJ2-5; tentative D call: TRBD1 (5 bases). V shed 1 base and J shed 5 bases, with 9 bases lying between them. The length of the CDR3 is 13 residues. The V gene's germline CDR1 is SGDLS and CDR2 YYNGEE. The CDR3 region is CASSVQGIETQYF. The CDR3 nucleotides are TGTGCCAGCAGCGTACAGGGAATTGAGACCCAGTACTTC.

This clonotype occurred a few times. This chain links TRBV20-1 with TRBJ1-2; a possible D gene is TRBD1 (5 bases). V was shortened by 4 bases and J by 8 bases, with 14 bases between the two germline ends. Per germline, CDR1 DFQATT and CDR2 SNEGSKA (reference sequence). CDR3 size: 12 residues. The CDR3 sequence: CSAKIGERGYTF. The CDR3 DNA follows: TGCAGTGCTAAGATAGGGGAACGCGGCTACACCTTC.

This clonotype was seen repeatedly, ten times or more. V gene TRBV5-1 combines with J gene TRBJ1-2, with unresolved D. This CDR3 spans 12 amino acids. Looked up from germline, CDR1 is SGHRS and CDR2 is YFSETQ. V lost 9 bases and J lost 8, with 17 bases in between. The CDR3, as DNA: TGCGCCACCTTTCCCGGCCTCCCCGGCTACACCTTC. Encoded protein: CATFPGLPGYTF.

This clonotype was counted many times. The J gene is TRBJ2-1, the V gene TRBV28, with D maybe TRBD2 (5 bases). The V end was cut by 6 bases, the J end by 4 bases, with 10 bases between. Germline values: CDR1 MDHEN, CDR2 SYDVKM. CDR3 length: 13 amino acids. The CDR3 DNA sequence: TGTGCCAGCAGCCTGTCGGGGTACAATGAGCAGTTCTTC. It specifies CASSLSGYNEQFF.

This clonotype was detected many times. J is TRBJ2-1 and V is TRBV7-2; 7 positions agree with TRBD1. Germline CDR1 reads SGHTA; CDR2 reads FQGNSA. This CDR3 spans 15 amino acids. Losses at the gene ends were 5 bases for V and 10 bases for J; bases not matched to a gene: 14. The CDR3 region is CASSPQGQGDREQFF. The CDR3 DNA sequence: TGTGCCAGCAGCCCACAAGGGCAGGGGGATCGGGAGCAGTTCTTC. Together with reference TRBV7-2 and TRBJ2-1, the CDR3 gives the full variable domain: GAGVSQSPSNKVTEKGKDVELRCDPISGHTALYWYRQSLGQGLEFLIYFQGNSAPDKSGLPSDRFSAERTGGSVSTLTIQRTQQEDSAVYLCASSPQGQGDREQFFGPGTRLTVL.

This clonotype occurred a few times. The chain is built from TRBV29-1 and TRBJ2-7, with D perhaps being TRBD1 or TRBD2 (6 bases each). The ends were cut back, 3 bases at V and 1 base at J, with 10 bases in the middle. Germline values: CDR1 SQVTM, CDR2 ANQGSEA. The CDR3 is made up of 13 amino acids. The CDR3 loop reads CSVEGGGSYEQYF. CDR3 coding DNA: TGCAGCGTTGAGGGGGGCGGTTCCTACGAGCAGTACTTC.

This clonotype was seen at least ten times. This chain uses TRBV7-2 with TRBJ2-3, with D unclear. Germline values: CDR1 SGHTA, CDR2 FQGNSA. The CDR3 has 15 amino acids. Trimming removed 6 bases from V and 2 bases from J, with 15 bases in between. This CDR3 is CASRLLAGLTDTQYF. The CDR3 DNA reads as TGTGCCAGCAGACTATTAGCCGGTCTCACAGATACGCAGTATTTT.

The V and J genes are TRBV28 and TRBJ2-5, with TRBD1 as a possible D gene (5 bases). The V gene's germline CDR1 is MDHEN and CDR2 SYDVKM. The length of the CDR3 is 14 residues. Deletions cut 6 bases from V and 5 bases from J, with 16 bases between. The chain's CDR3 is CASSSEGVKETQYF. CDR3 DNA sequence: TGTGCCAGCAGCAGTGAAGGGGTGAAGGAGACCCAGTACTTC.

This clonotype was observed at least ten times. This sequence joins TRBV19 and TRBJ2-6; D ambiguous. Trimming shortened V by 3 bases and J by 0 bases, and 6 bases separated the two germline ends. The CDR3 length is 15 residues. Germline V gene data show CDR1 as LNHDA and CDR2 as SQIVND (reference sequence). CDR3 coding DNA: TGTGCCAGTAGTATTTCTCGCTCTGGGGCCAACGTCCTGACTTTC. Amino acids: CASSISRSGANVLTF.